Listed below are T cell receptor beta chains from one sample, sequenced in a study of blood T cells in healthy people across ages. Each CDR3 protein gets one entry after TCRdb re-called the 5' RACE reads with MiXCR. Counted here are hundreds of thousands of distinct CDR3 sequences, 20% to 30% occurring once; the ten biggest clones make up approximately 2.9%. The same data also went into a second study, on T cells of mothers and their children.

The specimen was blood. The receptors shown here come from a boy between 5 and 17 years old in good health. Both conserved end residues are part of each CDR3. Fields, in order: D gene, J gene, clone size, V gene, CDR3 protein, CDR3 DNA. A D gene is named only where the DNA matches it firmly. Expanded clones are given a class, and other clones once, few, many or no size at all.

TRBD1,TRBJ1-1,.,TRBV30,CARTRTGGGTEAFF,TGTGCCCGCACCCGGACAGGGGGAGGCACTGAAGCTTTCTTT
.,TRBJ1-4,.,TRBV5-5,CASSPGTRVSQANEKLFF,TGTGCCAGCAGCCCCGGGACAAGGGTATCACAGGCTAATGAAAAACTGTTTTTT
TRBD1,TRBJ2-7,few,TRBV5-1,CASSLRQGVGEQYF,TGCGCCAGCAGCTTGCGGCAGGGGGTAGGCGAGCAGTACTTC
.,TRBJ2-1,few,TRBV13,CASGPLTGLEQFF,TGTGCCAGCGGGCCGCTTACAGGGCTTGAGCAGTTCTTC
.,TRBJ2-5,.,TRBV30,CAWTGLPKETQYF,TGTGCCTGGACAGGGCTACCTAAGGAGACCCAGTACTTC
.,TRBJ2-5,.,TRBV12-3/TRBV12-4,CASSPRGTQYF,TGTGCCAGCAGTCCGAGGGGGACCCAGTACTTC
.,TRBJ1-1,.,TRBV5-6,CASSFRQTEAFF,TGTGCCAGCAGCTTTCGGCAGACTGAAGCTTTCTTT
TRBD2,TRBJ2-1,few,TRBV29-1,CSVRLAGGPYNEQFF,TGCAGCGTTCGTTTGGCGGGGGGGCCATACAATGAGCAGTTCTTC
TRBD2,TRBJ2-7,.,TRBV5-1,CASSLAGLAGDEQYF,TGCGCCAGCAGCTTGGCGGGACTAGCGGGGGACGAGCAGTACTTC
.,TRBJ1-3,few,TRBV11-2,CASSSRGAGNTIYF,TGTGCCAGCAGCTCCCGGGGGGCTGGAAACACCATATATTTT
.,TRBJ2-5,few,TRBV5-1,CASSTRDVLGETQYF,TGCGCCAGCAGCACCCGGGACGTCCTTGGGGAGACCCAGTACTTC
TRBD2,TRBJ2-7,few,TRBV28,CASTGLAYYEQYF,TGTGCCAGCACGGGACTAGCTTACTACGAGCAGTACTTC
.,TRBJ1-1,few,TRBV7-9,CASTFPRGAGNTEAFF,TGTGCCAGCACCTTCCCCCGAGGGGCCGGGAACACTGAAGCTTTCTTT
.,TRBJ2-2,.,TRBV7-6,CASSSTGREGELFF,TGTGCCAGCAGCTCGACAGGGCGGGAAGGGGAGCTGTTTTTT
.,TRBJ2-5,few,TRBV3-1,CASSPAGTQRHQETQYF,TGTGCCAGCAGCCCAGCCGGGACTCAGAGACACCAAGAGACCCAGTACTTC
TRBD2,TRBJ2-7,.,TRBV6-2/TRBV6-3,CASSYLTSGGGEQYF,TGTGCCAGCAGTTACCTGACTAGCGGGGGAGGCGAGCAGTACTTC
.,TRBJ2-4,few,TRBV6-5,CASRPPPGRGENIQYF,TGTGCCAGCAGGCCTCCCCCGGGCCGAGGAGAAAACATTCAGTACTTC
.,TRBJ2-3,many,TRBV7-2,CASSLTVDTQYF,TGTGCCAGCAGCTTAACAGTCGATACGCAGTATTTT
TRBD2,TRBJ2-5,few,TRBV3-1,CASSQLAEKTQYF,TGTGCCAGCAGCCAACTAGCGGAAAAGACCCAGTACTTC
.,TRBJ2-7,.,TRBV12-3/TRBV12-4,CASSFGLAEGSYEQYF,TGTGCCAGCAGTTTCGGTCTTGCAGAGGGGTCCTACGAGCAGTACTTC
.,TRBJ2-1,many,TRBV12-3/TRBV12-4,CASSLESSYNEQFF,TGTGCCAGCAGTTTAGAAAGCTCCTACAATGAGCAGTTCTTC
TRBD1,TRBJ1-5,.,TRBV6-2/TRBV6-3,CASSYSTGVGNQPQHF,TGTGCCAGCAGTTACTCGACAGGGGTTGGCAATCAGCCCCAGCATTTT
.,TRBJ1-4,.,TRBV20-1,CSARGINEKLFF,TGCAGTGCCCGGGGAATTAATGAAAAACTGTTTTTT
.,TRBJ2-7,few,TRBV12-5,CASGLVGSYEQYF,TGTGCTAGTGGTTTGGTAGGGAGCTACGAGCAGTACTTC
.,TRBJ1-1,.,TRBV10-3,CALRTANKNTAAFF,TGTGCCCTCCGGACAGCCAACAAGAACACTGCAGCTTTCTTT
TRBD1,TRBJ2-5,.,TRBV7-3,CASSFSGTGRGETQYF,TGTGCCAGCAGCTTTTCCGGGACAGGGAGAGGAGAGACCCAGTACTTC
.,TRBJ2-3,.,TRBV4-1,CASSQEAWGSTDTQYF,TGCGCCAGCAGCCAAGAGGCCTGGGGTAGCACAGATACGCAGTATTTT
.,TRBJ2-3,once,TRBV5-1,CASSLVQAITDTQYF,TGCGCCAGCAGCTTGGTGCAGGCTATCACAGATACGCAGTATTTT
.,TRBJ2-1,few,TRBV27,CAAPSQLYSEQFF,TGTGCCGCCCCTTCCCAGCTCTACAGTGAGCAGTTCTTC
.,TRBJ1-2,.,TRBV7-3,CASSTQDGPYGYTF,TGTGCCAGCAGCACCCAGGACGGACCATATGGCTACACCTTC
.,TRBJ2-7,.,TRBV6-1,CASRGSLSSYEQYF,TGTGCCAGCAGGGGCAGCCTTAGCTCCTACGAGCAGTACTTC
.,TRBJ2-3,once,TRBV7-3,CASSLSLAEDTQYF,TGTGCCAGCAGCTTAAGTCTAGCCGAAGATACGCAGTATTTT
.,TRBJ1-3,.,TRBV6-5,CASSYSPGNTIYF,TGTGCCAGCAGTTACTCCCCAGGGAACACCATATATTTT
TRBD1,TRBJ2-1,few,TRBV3-1,CASSQLDRANEQFF,TGTGCCAGCAGCCAACTTGACAGGGCCAATGAGCAGTTCTTC
TRBD2,TRBJ2-2,.,TRBV9,CASSVSTLAGETNTGELFF,TGTGCCAGCAGCGTCTCCACTCTAGCGGGGGAGACGAACACCGGGGAGCTGTTTTTT
.,TRBJ2-1,few,TRBV20-1,CSPLNGVEQFF,TGCAGTCCACTTAACGGGGTTGAGCAGTTCTTC
.,TRBJ2-7,.,TRBV7-9,CASSAYSGTVYEQYF,TGTGCCAGCAGCGCCTACTCCGGGACTGTCTACGAGCAGTACTTC
.,TRBJ2-7,.,TRBV28,CASTSGGGLSGAYGQYF,TGTGCCAGCACCTCAGGGGGAGGGCTTTCGGGGGCCTACGGGCAGTACTTC
.,TRBJ2-3,.,TRBV5-1,CATRTGTTDTQYF,TGCGCCACAAGGACGGGAACCACAGATACGCAGTATTTT
TRBD1,TRBJ2-7,many,TRBV6-5,CASSAPGQGSYEQYF,TGTGCCAGCAGCGCTCCGGGACAGGGATCCTACGAGCAGTACTTC
.,TRBJ2-5,.,TRBV5-1,CASSFLLLRNQETQYF,TGCGCCAGCAGCTTCTTGTTACTTAGGAATCAAGAGACCCAGTACTTC
TRBD1,TRBJ1-2,few,TRBV12-3/TRBV12-4,CASSPHPTGGRYGYTF,TGTGCCAGCAGTCCGCACCCGACAGGGGGAAGATATGGCTACACCTTC
TRBD1,TRBJ1-2,.,TRBV14,CASSSGTGRRGACGYTF,TGTGCCAGCAGCTCCGGGACAGGGAGACGAGGGGCCTGTGGCTACACCTTC
.,TRBJ2-5,.,TRBV6-6,CASGDRLAPGTQYF,TGTGCCAGCGGGGATCGGCTAGCGCCCGGGACCCAGTACTTC
.,TRBJ2-5,.,TRBV7-6,CASSPVTEKQETQYF,TGTGCCAGCAGCCCGGTGACTGAAAAACAAGAGACCCAGTACTTC
.,TRBJ2-3,.,TRBV9,CASSVEPTDTQYF,TGTGCCAGCAGCGTAGAACCTACAGATACGCAGTATTTT
.,TRBJ2-7,.,TRBV24-1,CATEDGTYEQYF,TGTGCCACTGAGGACGGGACCTACGAGCAGTACTTC
.,TRBJ1-1,.,TRBV7-2,CASSFNSLNTEAFF,TGTGCCAGCAGCTTTAACTCCTTGAACACTGAAGCTTTCTTT
.,TRBJ2-3,few,TRBV24-1,CATSDRGLELTDTQYF,TGTGCCACCAGTGATCGTGGACTGGAACTCACAGATACGCAGTATTTT
.,TRBJ1-1,few,TRBV5-1,CASSLGVPNTEAFF,TGCGCCAGCAGCTTGGGGGTCCCGAACACTGAAGCTTTCTTT